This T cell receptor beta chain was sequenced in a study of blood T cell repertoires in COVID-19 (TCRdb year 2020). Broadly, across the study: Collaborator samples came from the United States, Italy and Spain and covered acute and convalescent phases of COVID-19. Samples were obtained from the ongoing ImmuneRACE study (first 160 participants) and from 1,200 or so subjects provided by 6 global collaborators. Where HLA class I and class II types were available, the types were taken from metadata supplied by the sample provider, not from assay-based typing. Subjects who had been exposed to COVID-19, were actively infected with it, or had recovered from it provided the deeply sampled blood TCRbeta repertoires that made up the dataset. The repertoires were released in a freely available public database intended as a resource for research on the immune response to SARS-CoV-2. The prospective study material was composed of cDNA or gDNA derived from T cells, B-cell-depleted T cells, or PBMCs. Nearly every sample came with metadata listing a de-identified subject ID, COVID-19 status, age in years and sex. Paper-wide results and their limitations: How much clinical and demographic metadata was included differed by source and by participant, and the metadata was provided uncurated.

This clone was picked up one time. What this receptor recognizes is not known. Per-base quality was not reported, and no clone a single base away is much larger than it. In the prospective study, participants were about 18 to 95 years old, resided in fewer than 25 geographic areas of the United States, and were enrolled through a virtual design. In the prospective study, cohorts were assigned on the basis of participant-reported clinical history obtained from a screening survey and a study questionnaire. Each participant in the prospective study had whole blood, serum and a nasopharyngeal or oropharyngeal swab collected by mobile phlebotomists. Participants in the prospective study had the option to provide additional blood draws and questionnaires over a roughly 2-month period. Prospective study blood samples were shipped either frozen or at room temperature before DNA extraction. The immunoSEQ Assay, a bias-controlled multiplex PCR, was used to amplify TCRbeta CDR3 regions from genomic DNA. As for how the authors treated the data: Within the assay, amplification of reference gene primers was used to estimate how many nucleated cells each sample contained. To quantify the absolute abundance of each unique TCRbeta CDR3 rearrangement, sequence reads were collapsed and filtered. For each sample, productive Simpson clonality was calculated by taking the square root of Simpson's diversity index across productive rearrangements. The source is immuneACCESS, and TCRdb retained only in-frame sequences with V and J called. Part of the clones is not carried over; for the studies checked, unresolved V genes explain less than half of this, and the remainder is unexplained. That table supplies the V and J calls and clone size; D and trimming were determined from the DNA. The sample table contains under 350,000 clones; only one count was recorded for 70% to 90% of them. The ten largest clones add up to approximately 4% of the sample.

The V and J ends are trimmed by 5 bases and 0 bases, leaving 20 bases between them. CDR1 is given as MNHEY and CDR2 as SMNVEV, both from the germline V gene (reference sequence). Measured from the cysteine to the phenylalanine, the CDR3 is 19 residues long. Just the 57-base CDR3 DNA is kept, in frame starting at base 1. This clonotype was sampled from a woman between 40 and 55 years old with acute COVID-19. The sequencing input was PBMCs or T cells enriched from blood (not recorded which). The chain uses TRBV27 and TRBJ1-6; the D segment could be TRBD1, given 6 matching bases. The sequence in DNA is TGTGCCAGCAGTGCGTCAAAGGGGGGGTCGAGCTCCTATAATTCACCCCTCCACTTT. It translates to CASSASKGGSSSYNSPLHF.